The sequence of this TCR beta chain was determined in a study of beta chain features in type 1 diabetes. Whole-study findings and limits: All four CD4+ subsets from Type 1 diabetes patients carried moderately but significantly shorter TCRB CDR3s.

The study reverse transcribed the entire isolated RNA, so it sequenced expressed TCRB transcripts. Some clones are missing from TCRdb's copy, which holds only in-frame ones; the method was immunoSEQ multiplex PCR. This sample carries 150,000 to 200,000 clones, 9% of them seen once, and the ten largest clones take roughly 0.72%. The CDR3 is 13 residues long. The V end was cut by 0 bases, the J end by 6 bases, with 9 bases between. The V gene's germline CDR1 is SQVTM and CDR2 ANQGSEA. As to this clone: What it binds is not known.

This rearrangement joins TRBV29-1 to TRBJ2-1; D might be TRBD2 (5 bases). Sequencing input: central memory CD4+ T cells from blood. The TCR comes from a woman aged 30 to 39 with type 1 diabetes. The CDR3 here is CSVEEKRGNEQFF. DNA for the CDR3: TGCAGCGTTGAAGAAAAACGGGGCAATGAGCAGTTCTTC.